These T cell receptor beta chains were read from a single sample in a study of cytomegalovirus exposure and HLA in healthy donors. The method was immunoSEQ multiplex PCR; TCRdb's version includes in-frame clones alone and lacks a portion of them. The sample lists some 77,000 clones, approximately 80% seen once, with approximately 23% in the top ten. Sample: PBMCs. These receptors came from a woman between 45 and 60 years old in good health and CMV-seropositive. Each CDR3 is given with its conserved first and last residue. A D gene is named only where the DNA matches it firmly. A clone size is listed for some rows: how often the clone was seen (once, few, many), or a class if it is expanded.

clone size: once; D gene: -; J gene: TRBJ1-1; V gene: TRBV28; CDR3 DNA: TGTGCCAGCAGTTCAAGCCTGAACACTGAAGCTTTCTTT; CDR3 protein: CASSSSLNTEAFF
clone size: -; D gene: TRBD1; J gene: TRBJ1-1; V gene: TRBV13; CDR3 DNA: TGTGCCAGCAGCCTGGACAGGGTAAGGACTGAAGCTTTCTTT; CDR3 protein: CASSLDRVRTEAFF
clone size: -; D gene: -; J gene: TRBJ1-5; V gene: TRBV4-1; CDR3 DNA: TGCGCCAGCAGCCAAGAACCCCCGGAGAATAGCAATCAGCCCCAGCATTTT; CDR3 protein: CASSQEPPENSNQPQHF
clone size: -; D gene: -; J gene: TRBJ1-2; V gene: TRBV29-1; CDR3 DNA: TGCAGCGTTGGGGGGGGCCCGGGTGGTGGCTACACCTTC; CDR3 protein: CSVGGGPGGGYTF
clone size: -; D gene: TRBD1; J gene: TRBJ2-3; V gene: TRBV6-5; CDR3 DNA: TGTGCCAGCAGTGCAGGGGGCTACACAGATACGCAGTATTTT; CDR3 protein: CASSAGGYTDTQYF
clone size: -; D gene: -; J gene: TRBJ1-1; V gene: TRBV29-1; CDR3 DNA: TGCAGCGTTGAAGATCGGCCAGGCACTGAAGCTTTCTTT; CDR3 protein: CSVEDRPGTEAFF
clone size: -; D gene: -; J gene: TRBJ1-5; V gene: TRBV7-9; CDR3 DNA: TGTGCCAGCAGCTTAGAACGGGGTTTGAAGCCCCAGCATTTT; CDR3 protein: CASSLERGLKPQHF
clone size: -; D gene: -; J gene: TRBJ1-5; V gene: TRBV2; CDR3 DNA: TGTGCCAGCACGCCCGCGAATAGCAATCAGCCCCAGCATTTT; CDR3 protein: CASTPANSNQPQHF
clone size: -; D gene: -; J gene: TRBJ1-1; V gene: TRBV9; CDR3 DNA: TGTGCCAGCAGCGTCCGGACAACTATGAACACTGAAGCTTTCTTT; CDR3 protein: CASSVRTTMNTEAFF
clone size: -; D gene: -; J gene: TRBJ1-1; V gene: TRBV18; CDR3 DNA: TGTGCCAGCTCACCACGCGGTCGAGGGTGGGACACTGAAGCTTTCTTT; CDR3 protein: CASSPRGRGWDTEAFF
clone size: -; D gene: -; J gene: TRBJ2-2; V gene: TRBV2; CDR3 DNA: TGTGCCAGCAGTGAAATGCAGGGGCGGGCCGGGGAGCTGTTTTTT; CDR3 protein: CASSEMQGRAGELFF
clone size: -; D gene: TRBD1; J gene: TRBJ1-2; V gene: TRBV6-5; CDR3 DNA: TGTGCCAGCAGGGGACAGGGGGCACTCAGTGGCTACACCTTC; CDR3 protein: CASRGQGALSGYTF
clone size: -; D gene: TRBD1; J gene: TRBJ2-3; V gene: TRBV6-4; CDR3 DNA: TGTGCCGGAGAGAGGGGGCCAGATACGCAGTATTTT; CDR3 protein: CAGERGPDTQYF
clone size: -; D gene: -; J gene: TRBJ1-3; V gene: TRBV5-1; CDR3 DNA: TGCGCCAGCAGCTTGCTTACTGGAAACACCATATATTTT; CDR3 protein: CASSLLTGNTIYF
clone size: -; D gene: -; J gene: TRBJ1-2; V gene: TRBV15; CDR3 DNA: TGTGCCACCAGCAGAGATCTATCAGGGTCAAGTGGCTACACCTTC; CDR3 protein: CATSRDLSGSSGYTF
clone size: once; D gene: TRBD1; J gene: TRBJ2-1; V gene: TRBV27; CDR3 DNA: TGTGCCAGCAGTTTATTAGTTCGGCAGGGGGCAGGGAATGAGCAGTTCTTC; CDR3 protein: CASSLLVRQGAGNEQFF
clone size: once; D gene: TRBD1; J gene: TRBJ1-3; V gene: TRBV11-2; CDR3 DNA: TGTGCCAGCAGCTTAGGATCCCGGGACAGGGGACGAAACACCATATATTTT; CDR3 protein: CASSLGSRDRGRNTIYF
clone size: -; D gene: -; J gene: TRBJ1-1; V gene: TRBV9; CDR3 DNA: TGTGCCAGCAGCGTAGGGTTCACGGGGAGCGCACGAACTGAAGCTTTCTTT; CDR3 protein: CASSVGFTGSARTEAFF
clone size: -; D gene: -; J gene: TRBJ2-1; V gene: TRBV2; CDR3 DNA: TGTGCCAGCACACTTTACAATGAGCAGTTCTTC; CDR3 protein: CASTLYNEQFF
clone size: -; D gene: TRBD2; J gene: TRBJ2-3; V gene: TRBV5-6; CDR3 DNA: TGTGCCAGCAGCTTGGATAGCGGGGGATACACAGATACGCAGTATTTT; CDR3 protein: CASSLDSGGYTDTQYF
clone size: -; D gene: TRBD1; J gene: TRBJ1-2; V gene: TRBV11-2; CDR3 DNA: TGTGCCAGCAGCTTAGATTATTCGGACAGGCTATTAGGCTACACCTTC; CDR3 protein: CASSLDYSDRLLGYTF
clone size: -; D gene: -; J gene: TRBJ2-3; V gene: TRBV5-6; CDR3 DNA: TGTGCCAGCAGCTTGGGACTACCGATCACAGATACGCAGTATTTT; CDR3 protein: CASSLGLPITDTQYF